The 17 T cell receptor beta chains in this list originate from one sample, sequenced in a study of blood T cells in healthy people across ages. Together with a sample-barcoded 5' primer, a J-beta primer mix was included in a second PCR lasting about 6 to 11 cycles. Using its own MiXCR run on the 5' RACE reads, TCRdb lists one record per CDR3 protein. The sample includes fewer than 800,000 distinct CDR3 sequences, more than 20% of them seen just once. This sample also belongs to another study, concerning T cells of mothers and their children.

The sequencing sample was made of blood. The receptors originated from a boy between 10 and 17 years old in good health.

This chain's CDR3 is CASSQDRRGGQFF. In DNA form, the CDR3 reads TGTGCCAGCAGCCAAGACCGCCGCGGTGGGCAGTTCTTC. The chain carries TRBV3-1 and TRBJ2-5; no clear D. The J call is in doubt because the DNA end fits TRBJ2-1 better. CDR3 length: 13 amino acids. Germline V lookup: CDR1 LGHDT, CDR2 YNNKEL (reference sequence).

This clonotype was seen a handful of times. This chain joins TRBV28 and TRBJ2-7; D may be TRBD2 (5 bases). CDR3 length: 14 residues. With 3 bases removed from V and 4 bases from J, the gap between germline ends came to 13 bases. CDR1 is MDHEN, CDR2 SYDVKM, per germline. The CDR3 here is CASSLSRTVYEQYF. The CDR3 nucleotides are TGTGCCAGCAGTTTGTCGAGGACTGTGTACGAGCAGTACTTC.

CDR3 sequence: CASSSETVVGELFF. DNA for the CDR3: TGTGCCAGCAGCTCGGAGACAGTCGTCGGGGAGCTGTTTTTT. This chain joins TRBV7-9 and TRBJ2-2; a weak D match, TRBD1 (5 bases). CDR3 length: 14 residues. Trimming stripped 4 bases from V and 7 bases from J, with 13 bases between. Germline CDR1 and CDR2: SEHNR and FQNEAQ (reference sequence).

The chain links TRBV6-5 to TRBJ1-1; D gene uncertain. Deletions cut 6 bases from V and 6 bases from J, with 17 bases between. This CDR3 contains 14 residues. Germline assignment: CDR1 MNHEY and CDR2 SVGAGI. CDR3 DNA: TGTGCCAGCAGCTTAGACACTATAGGGTCTGAAGCTTTCTTT. Protein product: CASSLDTIGSEAFF.

This clonotype came up a few times. This chain connects TRBV20-1 to TRBJ2-3; perhaps TRBD2 as D (6 bases). CDR1 DFQATT and CDR2 SNEGSKA come from the germline V gene (reference sequence). Deletions cut 3 bases from V and 1 base from J, with 17 bases between. The CDR3 is 16 amino acids. DNA of the CDR3: TGCAGTGCTAGGGAGGGGACCGGATACGGCACAGATACGCAGTATTTT. Its translation: CSAREGTGYGTDTQYF.

The chain combines TRBV20-1 with TRBJ2-2, with 8 bases that match TRBD2. Germline V gene lookup returns CDR1 DFQATT and CDR2 SNEGSKA (reference sequence). The CDR3 contains 17 residues. V lost 4 bases, J lost 4 bases, and 14 bases stayed unmatched. The chain's CDR3 is CSAITSGAGDLTGELFF. CDR3 nucleotide sequence: TGCAGTGCTATAACCTCTGGAGCGGGAGACCTCACCGGGGAGCTGTTTTTT.

This clonotype was seen only a few times. The chain employs TRBV20-1 and TRBJ2-7; 8 bases match TRBD2. Germline V gene data show CDR1 as DFQATT and CDR2 as SNEGSKA (reference sequence). The junction had 9 bases not matched to a gene; V was cut back by 6 bases and J by 2 bases. This CDR3 has 14 amino acids. CDR3 protein: CSALVAGLTYEQYF. CDR3 DNA: TGCAGTGCATTAGTAGCGGGGTTAACCTACGAGCAGTACTTC.

This chain uses TRBV20-1 with TRBJ2-1; D might be TRBD1 (6 bases). The CDR3 is 16 residues long. V was pared by 3 bases and J by 7 bases, with 22 bases between. Germline V gene lookup returns CDR1 DFQATT and CDR2 SNEGSKA (reference sequence). The CDR3 loop is CSASDPYLSQGNEQFF. The CDR3 DNA reads TGCAGTGCTAGTGACCCCTATCTCAGTCAGGGGAATGAGCAGTTCTTC.

This clonotype was seen only a few times. The genes are TRBV12-3 or TRBV12-4 and TRBJ1-2; 9 bases are shared with TRBD1. Trimming at V came to 6 bases and at J to 6 bases, leaving 14 bases not matched to a gene. The CDR3 has 16 residues. The CDR3 DNA reads TGTGCCAGCAGCCCCGGGACAGGGAGCGGGTTTGATGGCTACACCTTC. Residues: CASSPGTGSGFDGYTF.

This clonotype was seen a single time. Mismatch with germline at one junction end may stem from a read error. The chain links TRBV15 to TRBJ2-1; TRBD2 agrees at 12 bases. The germline V gene encodes CDR1 LNHNV and CDR2 YYDKDF (reference sequence). The CDR3 extends over 14 amino acids. CDR3 region: CDTSRSSGGDEQFF. The CDR3 DNA reads TGTGACACCAGCAGGTCTAGCGGGGGGGATGAGCAGTTCTTC.

The chain couples TRBV21-1 to TRBJ2-1; the DNA was not used to check the table's D call, TRBD1. TRBV21-1 constitutes a pseudogene. The CDR3 is made up of 15 amino acids. CDR3 region: CASSKVSTGGPAEFF. The CDR3 DNA is TGTGCCAGCAGTAAAGTTTCTACTGGTGGTCCCGCGGAGTTCTTC.

This chain links TRBV28 with TRBJ1-5; D possibly corresponds to TRBD1 (5 bases). Trimming left V 7 bases short and J 2 bases short, with 9 bases between. The length of the CDR3 is 13 residues. In germline, CDR1 is MDHEN, CDR2 SYDVKM. CDR3 region: CASTRGGNQPQHF. The CDR3 DNA reads TGTGCCAGCACCCGGGGGGGCAATCAGCCCCAGCATTTT.

This clonotype was observed a handful of times. This rearrangement joins TRBV10-3 to TRBJ2-5, with D unresolved. CDR1 and CDR2 (germline): ENHRY, SYGVKD. CDR3 size: 13 residues. V was pared by 4 bases and J by 5 bases, with 11 bases between. For the CDR3, the DNA is TGTGCCATCAGTGGTAGCCGAAGCGAGACCCAGTACTTC. Its protein product is CAISGSRSETQYF.

In this sample, this clonotype turned up a few times. V usage is TRBV28 and J usage is TRBJ2-5; no clear D. The tail of the sequence fits TRBJ2-1 better, so the J call may be wrong. The CDR3 sequence is 13 residues long. CDR1 MDHEN and CDR2 SYDVKM come from the germline V gene. The CDR3 loop reads CASSLIVRNEQFF. The CDR3 DNA reads as TGTGCCAGCAGCCTAATAGTACGCAATGAGCAGTTCTTC.

This clonotype has a handful of counts. The rearrangement joins TRBV12-3 or TRBV12-4 to TRBJ2-5; perhaps TRBD1 as D (6 bases). TRBJ2-1 matches the DNA end more closely, so the J call is doubtful. The CDR3 totals 12 residues. The CDR3 nucleotides are TGTGCCAGCAGCCCACAGGGCTATGAGCAGTTCTTC. Translation gives CASSPQGYEQFF.

This clonotype came up a few times. The chain links TRBV7-2 to TRBJ2-5; no reliable D call. Trimming removed 5 bases from V and 5 bases from J, with 15 bases in between. The CDR3 loop spans 14 amino acids. CDR1 is SGHTA, CDR2 FQGNSA, per germline. The CDR3 loop is CASSPRQGWETQYF. CDR3 sequence (DNA): TGTGCCAGCAGCCCGAGACAAGGGTGGGAGACCCAGTACTTC.

V usage is TRBV5-1 and J usage is TRBJ1-1; 7 nucleotides line up with TRBD1. CDR1 is SGHRS, CDR2 YFSETQ, per germline. Trimming took 4 bases from V and 0 from J; bases not matched to a gene: 6. The CDR3 runs 15 residues. The CDR3 region has the DNA TGCGCCAGCAGCCGGGAGACAGGGATGAACACTGAAGCTTTCTTT. It is translated as CASSRETGMNTEAFF.